These 27 T cell receptor beta chains were sequenced from one sample in a study of blood T cell repertoires in COVID-19. Clones were sequenced by immunoSEQ multiplex PCR, and TCRdb holds only the in-frame ones, with some missing. The sample carries under 80,000 clones, roughly 92% recorded once. The specimen was peripheral blood. The receptors derive from a human donor in a cohort sampled during active COVID-19.

The V gene is TRBV15, the J gene TRBJ1-1; 7 bases agree with TRBD1. CDR3 length: 14 residues. Germline V gives CDR1 LNHNV, CDR2 YYDKDF (reference sequence). Trimming at V came to 3 bases and at J to 4 bases, leaving 5 bases not matched to a gene. Written as DNA, the CDR3 is TGTGCCACCAGCAGCAAGGGGGCTAGCACTGAAGCTTTCTTT. It encodes CATSSKGASTEAFF.

The V and J genes are TRBV6-2 or TRBV6-3 and TRBJ2-3, with 16 bases that match TRBD2. J gave up 5 bases and V 6 bases, and 8 bases lay outside the gene matches. CDR3 length: 17 amino acids. CDR1 and CDR2 from the germline V gene are MNHEY and SVGEGT. The CDR3 coding sequence is TGTGCCAGCAGCCAGGGACTAGCGGGAGGGCCCGGAGATACGCAGTATTTT. Translating it yields CASSQGLAGGPGDTQYF.

J is TRBJ2-7 and V is TRBV5-1; no firm D call. Germline-derived CDR1 and CDR2 are SGHRS and YFSETQ. The CDR3 length is 11 residues. With 3 bases removed from V and 3 bases from J, the gap between germline ends came to 4 bases. In nucleotides, the CDR3 is TGCGCCAGCAGCTCAGACTACGAGCAGTACTTC. Its translation is CASSSDYEQYF. Filled out from reference TRBV5-1 and TRBJ2-7, the complete variable domain reads KAGVTQTPRYLIKTRGQQVTLSCSPISGHRSVSWYQQTPGQGLQFLFEYFSETQRNKGNFPGRFSGRQFSNSRSEMNVSTLELGDSALYLCASSSDYEQYFGPGTRLTVT.

This clone was recorded only once. J is TRBJ2-7 and V is TRBV18; D gene unclear. The CDR3 runs 13 residues. Germline CDR1 KGHSH, CDR2 LQKENI. V shed 1 base and J shed 5 bases, with 9 bases lying between them. The CDR3 loop reads CASSPLSRDEQYF. CDR3 in DNA: TGTGCCAGCTCACCACTCTCAAGAGACGAGCAGTACTTC.

The rearrangement joins TRBV3-1 (or the pseudogene TRBV3-2) to TRBJ2-1; TRBD2 matches at 11 bases. The V and J ends lost 3 bases and 6 bases, in that order; junction bases with no gene match: 4. The germline V gene has CDR1 LGHDT and CDR2 YNNKEL (reference sequence). This CDR3 has 15 amino acids. CDR3 in DNA: TGTGCCAGCAGCCAGTTCACTAGCGGGAGCAATGAGCAGTTCTTC. As protein: CASSQFTSGSNEQFF.

The chain is built from TRBV13 and TRBJ2-6; 10 bases are a match to TRBD1. V lost 5 bases and J lost 4; bases outside the gene matches: 8. The CDR3 covers 17 residues. The germline V gene encodes CDR1 PRHDT and CDR2 FYEKMQ (reference sequence). Written as DNA, the CDR3 is TGTGCCAGCAGCCCCCGACAGGGGGCGAGCGGGGCCAACGTCCTGACTTTC. Protein: CASSPRQGASGANVLTF.

The rearrangement links TRBV9 to TRBJ1-2; TRBD1 might be the D (6 bases). There are 14 residues in the CDR3. Trimming removed 4 bases from V and 2 bases from J, with 12 bases in between. The germline CDR1 and CDR2 sequences are SGDLS and YYNGEE. The CDR3 reads CASSRGQSNYGYTF. CDR3 nucleotides: TGTGCCAGCAGCCGCGGACAGTCAAACTATGGCTACACCTTC.

The chain uses TRBV6-5 and TRBJ2-7; tentative D call: TRBD2 (5 bases). V was trimmed by 6 bases and J by 3 bases, leaving 12 bases between them. This CDR3 has 13 amino acids. Germline CDR1 and CDR2: MNHEY and SVGAGI. The CDR3 nucleotides read TGTGCCAGCAGCCGTCTCGGGGTCTACGAGCAGTACTTC. This encodes CASSRLGVYEQYF.

V and J are TRBV11-3 and TRBJ1-1; 11 bases fit TRBD1. Trimming at V came to 5 bases and at J to 11 bases, leaving 7 bases not matched to a gene. The germline V gene encodes CDR1 SGHNT and CDR2 YENEEA. The CDR3 length is 13 residues. CDR3 loop: CASSTGQGAMAFF. DNA of the CDR3: TGTGCCAGCAGCACCGGACAGGGGGCGATGGCTTTCTTT.

V usage is TRBV6-6 and J usage is TRBJ2-3, with D maybe TRBD2 (7 bases). Germline V gene sequence: CDR1 MNHNY, CDR2 SVGAGI (reference sequence). The CDR3 extends over 13 amino acids. V shed 9 bases and J shed 2 bases, with 12 bases lying between them. The CDR3 sequence is CARSRGATDTQYF. CDR3 DNA sequence: TGTGCCAGATCACGGGGGGCCACAGATACGCAGTATTTT.

This sequence joins TRBV19 and TRBJ2-3, with unresolved D. Germline lookup yields CDR1 LNHDA and CDR2 SQIVND (reference sequence). The germline V and J ends were trimmed by 10 bases and 6 bases, with 20 bases remaining between them. The CDR3 contains 14 residues. In nucleotides, the CDR3 is TGTGCCACCCCACCGACCCTCCCTAGGGATACGCAGTATTTT. Amino acids: CATPPTLPRDTQYF.

The chain couples TRBV7-3 to TRBJ2-1, with D possibly matching TRBD1 (5 bases). In germline, CDR1 is SGHTA, CDR2 FQGTGA. This CDR3 comprises 15 residues. V lost 4 bases and J 9 bases, leaving 19 bases between the germline ends. Here the CDR3 DNA reads TGTGCCAGCAGCTCCCAAGGGGCAGCCGTCACTGAGCAGTTCTTC. It encodes CASSSQGAAVTEQFF.

The chain recombines TRBV24-1 with TRBJ2-1; unclear D gene. CDR1 and CDR2 (germline): KGHDR, SFDVKD. The CDR3 extends over 14 amino acids. Trimming left V 5 bases short and J 7 bases short, with 14 bases between. In nucleotides, the CDR3 is TGTGCCACCAGTGGTTTAGGCGAGACAAATGAGCAGTTCTTC. Protein product: CATSGLGETNEQFF.

The chain links TRBV6-1 to TRBJ1-1, with D perhaps matching TRBD1 (5 bases). V was trimmed by 2 bases and J by 6 bases, leaving 13 bases between them. The CDR3 loop spans 14 amino acids. CDR1 and CDR2 from the germline V gene are MNHNS and SASEGT. CDR3 in amino acids: CASSEPGGVAEAFF. For the CDR3, the DNA is TGTGCCAGCAGTGAACCCGGGGGGGTGGCTGAAGCTTTCTTT.

The chain is built from TRBV5-1 and TRBJ2-5; D may be TRBD1 (6 bases). V lost 4 bases and J lost 3, with 10 bases in between. The germline V gene encodes CDR1 SGHRS and CDR2 YFSETQ. This CDR3 comprises 13 residues. In DNA form, the CDR3 reads TGCGCCAGCAGCGACCGGACAGAAGAGACCCAGTACTTC. Its protein product is CASSDRTEETQYF.

This rearrangement joins TRBV11-3 to TRBJ2-7; D perhaps matches TRBD2 (6 bases). The CDR3 consists of 13 residues. Germline CDR1 reads SGHNT; CDR2 reads YENEEA. Trimming left V 3 bases short and J 6 bases short, with 12 bases between. CDR3 nucleotide sequence: TGTGCCAGCAGCTTCGGCGGGGCCGGCGAGCAGTACTTC. This codes for CASSFGGAGEQYF.

The V and J genes are TRBV4-2 and TRBJ2-2; 11 bases line up with TRBD2. Germline V lookup: CDR1 LGHNA, CDR2 YNFKEQ. Trimming took 2 bases from V and 6 from J; bases not matched to a gene: 8. The length of the CDR3 is 17 residues. Here the CDR3 reads CASSQRASGRRAGELFF. The CDR3 region has the DNA TGTGCCAGCAGCCAAAGGGCTAGCGGGAGGCGAGCCGGGGAGCTGTTTTTT.

The chain uses TRBV6-2 or TRBV6-3 and TRBJ2-1; 7 bases agree with TRBD2. The germline V gene encodes CDR1 MNHEY and CDR2 SVGEGT. Trimming removed 4 bases from V and 6 bases from J; junction bases left unmatched: 0. This CDR3 region has 12 residues. In nucleotides, the CDR3 is TGTGCCAGCAGTTGGACTAGCAATGAGCAGTTCTTC. Encoded protein: CASSWTSNEQFF.

The chain joins TRBV11-1 to TRBJ2-2; D gene ambiguous. The CDR3 is 14 residues long. V lost 1 base and J 5 bases, leaving 8 bases between the germline ends. In germline, CDR1 is SGHAT, CDR2 FQDESV (reference sequence). The CDR3 DNA is TGTGCCAGCAGCTTAGGATGGGCGACCGGGGAGCTGTTTTTT. The encoded protein is CASSLGWATGELFF. Looking up the rest from reference TRBV11-1 and TRBJ2-2 gives the full variable domain: EAEVAQSPRYKITEKSQAVAFWCDPISGHATLYWYRQILGQGPELLVQFQDESVVDDSQLPKDRFSAERLKGVDSTLKIQPAELGDSAMYLCASSLGWATGELFFGEGSRLTVL.

The chain employs TRBV7-2 and TRBJ1-3, with a weak D call TRBD1 (5 bases). Per the germline V gene, CDR1 is SGHTA and CDR2 is FQGNSA. The CDR3 sequence is 16 residues long. V was trimmed by 2 bases and J by 4 bases, leaving 15 bases between them. CDR3 in DNA: TGTGCCAGCAGCTTATGGGGCCAGGGTACCGGAAACACCATATATTTT. This encodes CASSLWGQGTGNTIYF.

This chain links TRBV28 with TRBJ2-7; 8 nucleotides align to TRBD2. This CDR3 is built from 14 residues. Germline CDR1 MDHEN, CDR2 SYDVKM. The trim removed 8 bases at V and 4 bases at J, leaving 10 bases unmatched. The CDR3 DNA reads TGTGCCAGCCGCGGGGGGAGGCTTATATACGAGCAGTACTTC. Amino acid sequence: CASRGGRLIYEQYF. The full variable domain, rest sourced from reference TRBV28 and TRBJ2-7, is DVKVTQSSRYLVKRTGEKVFLECVQDMDHENMFWYRQDPGLGLRLIYFSYDVKMKEKGDIPEGYSVSREKKERFSLILESASTNQTSMYLCASRGGRLIYEQYFGPGTRLTVT.

This chain links TRBV2 with TRBJ2-3; a weak D match, TRBD2 (5 bases). Looked up from germline, CDR1 is SNHLY and CDR2 is FYNNEI. V lost 8 bases and J 2 bases, leaving 11 bases between the germline ends. The CDR3 contains 13 residues. Here the CDR3 DNA reads TGTGCCAGCTCCAGCGGCACCACAGATACGCAGTATTTT. This sequence encodes CASSSGTTDTQYF.

V and J are TRBV4-3 and TRBJ2-3; D is possibly TRBD2 (5 bases). The CDR3 consists of 16 residues. V was cut by 0 bases and J by 0 bases, with 10 bases left in between. Germline V gene lookup returns CDR1 LGHNA and CDR2 YSLEER. The CDR3 reads CASSQDSRGSTDTQYF. The CDR3 coding sequence is TGCGCCAGCAGCCAAGATTCCCGGGGAAGCACAGATACGCAGTATTTT.

The chain employs TRBV9 and TRBJ2-5, with 9 bases aligning to TRBD1. V shed 3 bases, J shed 1 base, and the junction held 4 bases outside the gene matches. The CDR3 loop spans 15 amino acids. CDR1 SGDLS and CDR2 YYNGEE come from the germline V gene. For the CDR3, the DNA is TGTGCCAGCAGCGCCGGGACAGGGACCCAAGAGACCCAGTACTTC. Translation: CASSAGTGTQETQYF.

V gene TRBV3-1 (or the pseudogene TRBV3-2) combines with J gene TRBJ1-1; D remains ambiguous. CDR3 length: 13 amino acids. The V and J ends lost 4 bases and 4 bases respectively, with 10 bases between them. Germline CDR1 is LGHDT and CDR2 is YNNKEL (reference sequence). CDR3 nucleotides: TGTGCCAGCAGCCCGGGTCGGGGCACTGAAGCTTTCTTT. Translation: CASSPGRGTEAFF.

The chain links TRBV4-1 to TRBJ2-1, with 8 bases that match TRBD2. The germline gives CDR1 MGHRA, CDR2 YSYEKL. The CDR3 length is 17 residues. Trimming cost V 1 base and J 6 bases; bases outside gene matches: 11. The CDR3: CASSQGPRLASSNEQFF. CDR3 coding DNA: TGCGCCAGCAGCCAAGGGCCCCGACTAGCGTCCAGCAATGAGCAGTTCTTC.

V and J are TRBV30 and TRBJ1-4, with 9 bases fitting TRBD1. J gave up 7 bases and V 3 bases, and 6 bases lay outside the gene matches. The V gene's germline CDR1 is GTSNPN and CDR2 SVGIG (reference sequence). This CDR3 comprises 14 residues. CDR3 region: CAWRTTGGTEKLFF. For the CDR3, the DNA is TGTGCCTGGAGGACGACAGGGGGTACTGAAAAACTGTTTTTT. The variable domain in full, completed from reference TRBV30 and TRBJ1-4, reads SQTIHQWPATLVQPVGSPLSLECTVEGTSNPNLYWYRQAAGRGLQLLFYSVGIGQISSEVPQNLSASRPQDRQFILSSKKLLLSDSGFYLCAWRTTGGTEKLFFGSGTQLSVL.